Listed below are T cell receptor beta chains from one sample, sequenced in a study of T-cell memory formation after mild COVID-19. TCRdb itself ran the 5' RACE reads through MiXCR, one entry per CDR3 protein. The profile shows 90,000 to 130,000 distinct CDR3 sequences, 15% to 20% of them singletons. The sequenced sample was PBMCs or a T cell subset sorted from them (not recorded which). The receptors stem from a man aged 18 to 30 who had mild COVID-19 (a few samples of this study predate the infection). Cell type and time point are not known. CDR3s include the opening cysteine and the closing phenylalanine or tryptophan. Fields, in order: CDR3 protein, CDR3 DNA, J gene, D gene, clone size, V gene. A D gene is named only where the DNA matches it firmly. Not every row has a clone size; where given, it reads once, few, many or a size class.

CDR3: CASSLVRQGTGELFF
DNA: TGCGCCAGCAGCTTGGTCCGACAGGGGACCGGGGAGCTGTTTTTT
J: TRBJ2-2
D: TRBD1
size: few
V: TRBV5-1

CDR3: CASSYYLQDTGELFF
DNA: TGTGCCAGCAGTTACTATCTTCAGGACACCGGGGAGCTGTTTTTT
J: TRBJ2-2
D: -
size: few
V: TRBV6-5

CDR3: CASSLAGGGNEQFF
DNA: TGTGCCAGCAGCCTAGCGGGGGGAGGGAATGAGCAGTTCTTC
J: TRBJ2-1
D: TRBD2
size: few
V: TRBV5-4

CDR3: CASTPGNTGELFF
DNA: TGTGCCAGTACCCCGGGGAACACCGGGGAGCTGTTTTTT
J: TRBJ2-2
D: -
size: -
V: TRBV19

CDR3: CASRIAGDRTDTQYF
DNA: TGCGCCAGCAGGATAGCAGGGGATCGAACAGATACGCAGTATTTT
J: TRBJ2-3
D: -
size: -
V: TRBV5-1

CDR3: CASSSSGTENTEAFF
DNA: TGCGCCAGCAGCTCCTCCGGGACGGAGAACACTGAAGCTTTCTTT
J: TRBJ1-1
D: -
size: many
V: TRBV5-1

CDR3: CSASGWTWGAEQFF
DNA: TGCAGTGCTAGTGGGTGGACTTGGGGCGCGGAGCAGTTCTTC
J: TRBJ2-1
D: -
size: few
V: TRBV20-1

CDR3: CASSVIAGGDTQYF
DNA: TGCGCCAGCAGCGTCATAGCGGGGGGAGATACGCAGTATTTT
J: TRBJ2-3
D: TRBD2
size: many
V: TRBV5-1

CDR3: CASSLAAGWETQYF
DNA: TGTGCCAGCAGCTTAGCGGCGGGGTGGGAGACCCAGTACTTC
J: TRBJ2-5
D: -
size: -
V: TRBV7-2

CDR3: CASSRGGGPDTQYF
DNA: TGTGCCAGCAGCCGTGGGGGGGGTCCAGATACGCAGTATTTT
J: TRBJ2-3
D: TRBD2
size: few
V: TRBV7-6

CDR3: CSARDSLNEKLFF
DNA: TGCAGTGCCAGAGACAGCCTAAATGAAAAACTGTTTTTT
J: TRBJ1-4
D: -
size: many
V: TRBV20-1

CDR3: CSAIPGQGTYTQYF
DNA: TGCAGTGCCATTCCGGGACAGGGTACTTATACGCAGTATTTT
J: TRBJ2-3
D: TRBD1
size: -
V: TRBV20-1

CDR3: CASSSGTSGGIGETQYF
DNA: TGCGCCAGCAGCAGTGGGACTAGCGGGGGTATCGGGGAGACCCAGTACTTC
J: TRBJ2-5
D: TRBD2
size: few
V: TRBV5-1

CDR3: CASSYRVDGRTEAFF
DNA: TGTGCCAGCAGCTACCGCGTGGATGGGCGCACTGAAGCTTTCTTT
J: TRBJ1-1
D: -
size: -
V: TRBV7-2

CDR3: CASSAPGTGELFF
DNA: TGTGCCAGTAGTGCCCCAGGCACCGGGGAGCTGTTTTTT
J: TRBJ2-2
D: -
size: -
V: TRBV19

CDR3: CASSEGHTGELFF
DNA: TGTGCCAGCAGTGAAGGACACACCGGGGAGCTGTTTTTT
J: TRBJ2-2
D: -
size: few
V: TRBV2

CDR3: CASNWQGVGVGTGELFF
DNA: TGTGCCAGCAATTGGCAGGGGGTAGGCGTGGGCACCGGGGAGCTGTTTTTT
J: TRBJ2-2
D: TRBD1
size: -
V: TRBV6-5

CDR3: CASNDFGNQPQHF
DNA: TGTGCCAGCAATGATTTTGGCAATCAGCCCCAGCATTTT
J: TRBJ1-5
D: -
size: many
V: TRBV2

CDR3: CASGERVGEQPQHF
DNA: TGTGCCAGCGGGGAAAGGGTCGGGGAGCAGCCCCAGCATTTT
J: TRBJ1-5
D: -
size: once
V: TRBV2

CDR3: CASRKAGGTQETQYF
DNA: TGTGCCAGCAGGAAAGCGGGGGGAACTCAAGAGACCCAGTACTTC
J: TRBJ2-5
D: TRBD2
size: few
V: TRBV12-3/TRBV12-4

CDR3: CASSPQRSGANVLTF
DNA: TGTGCCAGCTCACCACAGAGGTCTGGGGCCAACGTCCTGACTTTC
J: TRBJ2-6
D: -
size: few
V: TRBV18

CDR3: CSAREKGRKSETEAFF
DNA: TGCAGTGCTAGAGAGAAGGGGAGGAAGTCCGAAACTGAAGCTTTCTTT
J: TRBJ1-1
D: -
size: -
V: TRBV20-1

CDR3: CASSPRGTGMFNEQFF
DNA: TGTGCCAGCAGCCCTCGGGGGACAGGGATGTTTAATGAGCAGTTCTTC
J: TRBJ2-1
D: TRBD1
size: few
V: TRBV7-2

CDR3: CASSQTSGATDTQYF
DNA: TGTGCCAGCAGCCAGACTAGCGGGGCCACAGATACGCAGTATTTT
J: TRBJ2-3
D: TRBD2
size: -
V: TRBV5-6

CDR3: CASSRSGGPGNTIYF
DNA: TGTGCCAGCAGCCGATCAGGGGGCCCCGGAAACACCATATATTTT
J: TRBJ1-3
D: TRBD1
size: few
V: TRBV7-6

CDR3: CASSLGDREAGELFF
DNA: TGTGCCAGCAGCTTAGGGGACAGGGAGGCCGGGGAGCTGTTTTTT
J: TRBJ2-2
D: TRBD1
size: few
V: TRBV7-8

CDR3: CSAKSGGPYNEQFF
DNA: TGCAGTGCTAAATCGGGGGGGCCCTACAATGAGCAGTTCTTC
J: TRBJ2-1
D: TRBD2
size: many
V: TRBV20-1

CDR3: CASSHSTGRGTEAFF
DNA: TGCGCCAGCAGCCATTCCACAGGGCGAGGGACTGAAGCTTTCTTT
J: TRBJ1-1
D: -
size: -
V: TRBV5-1

CDR3: CASSYAGQNYGYTF
DNA: TGTGCCAGCAGTTACGCGGGACAGAACTATGGCTACACCTTC
J: TRBJ1-2
D: TRBD1
size: few
V: TRBV6-6

CDR3: CASSSSSGDSYNEQFF
DNA: TGTGCCAGCAGTTCCTCGAGCGGGGACTCCTACAATGAGCAGTTCTTC
J: TRBJ2-1
D: TRBD2
size: few
V: TRBV7-2

CDR3: CASRQPGGGTNEQFF
DNA: TGTGCCAGCAGACAGCCAGGCGGGGGGACGAATGAGCAGTTCTTC
J: TRBJ2-1
D: TRBD2
size: -
V: TRBV7-2

CDR3: CASSFGRGSNQPQHF
DNA: TGTGCCAGCAGCTTCGGGAGGGGCAGCAATCAGCCCCAGCATTTT
J: TRBJ1-5
D: -
size: -
V: TRBV5-5

CDR3: CASSVSGNLHGGNTIYF
DNA: TGCGCCAGCAGTGTTTCGGGGAACCTGCATGGTGGAAACACCATATATTTT
J: TRBJ1-3
D: -
size: -
V: TRBV5-1

CDR3: CASSRGSATNEKLFF
DNA: TGCGCCAGCAGCAGAGGGAGTGCAACTAATGAAAAACTGTTTTTT
J: TRBJ1-4
D: -
size: few
V: TRBV5-1

CDR3: CASGSGFRHTEAFF
DNA: TGTGCTAGTGGTTCAGGGTTCAGACACACTGAAGCTTTCTTT
J: TRBJ1-1
D: -
size: -
V: TRBV12-5

CDR3: CSARPWGSTDTQYF
DNA: TGCAGTGCTCGCCCCTGGGGGAGCACAGATACGCAGTATTTT
J: TRBJ2-3
D: -
size: -
V: TRBV20-1

CDR3: CASSHIITGDRGSDTQYF
DNA: TGTGCCAGCAGCCATATCATAACCGGAGACAGGGGATCAGATACGCAGTATTTT
J: TRBJ2-3
D: TRBD1
size: -
V: TRBV4-2

CDR3: CASSQDDRNYGYTF
DNA: TGCGCCAGCAGCCAAGATGACAGGAACTATGGCTACACCTTC
J: TRBJ1-2
D: -
size: -
V: TRBV4-3

CDR3: CASGGRGTNEKLFF
DNA: TGTGCCAGCGGAGGCAGGGGTACTAATGAAAAACTGTTTTTT
J: TRBJ1-4
D: -
size: -
V: TRBV12-3/TRBV12-4

CDR3: CASSWGSTNEKLFF
DNA: TGTGCCAGCTCATGGGGATCAACTAATGAAAAACTGTTTTTT
J: TRBJ1-4
D: -
size: -
V: TRBV18

CDR3: CASSLLGDGNTEAFF
DNA: TGTGCCAGCAGCTTATTGGGGGACGGGAACACTGAAGCTTTCTTT
J: TRBJ1-1
D: -
size: few
V: TRBV7-3

CDR3: CSATPGQETQYF
DNA: TGCAGTGCTACCCCAGGTCAAGAGACCCAGTACTTC
J: TRBJ2-5
D: -
size: many
V: TRBV20-1

CDR3: CASSPDSLGGEQYF
DNA: TGCGCCAGCAGCCCGGACTCCCTCGGGGGCGAGCAGTACTTC
J: TRBJ2-7
D: -
size: -
V: TRBV5-1

CDR3: CASRPVDRGGYTF
DNA: TGTGCCAGCAGACCGGTCGACAGAGGCGGCTACACCTTC
J: TRBJ1-2
D: -
size: -
V: TRBV6-5